The 26 T cell receptor beta chains below come from one sample, sequenced in a study of blood T cell repertoires in COVID-19. TCRdb's table, derived via immunoSEQ multiplex PCR, lists solely in-frame clones and lacks some. Counted here are about 160,000 clones, 75% to 90% occurring once; the ten biggest clones make up roughly 9.2%. Sequencing was performed on peripheral blood. These receptors originate from a woman of 80 years or more with active or convalescent COVID-19.

The V and J genes are TRBV19 and TRBJ1-2; 7 nucleotides align to TRBD1. The CDR3 is 13 residues long. Germline-derived CDR1 and CDR2 are LNHDA and SQIVND (reference sequence). J was trimmed by 2 bases and V by 6 bases; bases with no gene match: 3. The CDR3 spells CASRMTGNYGYTF. The DNA of the CDR3 is TGTGCCAGTAGGATGACAGGGAACTATGGCTACACCTTC.

The rearrangement links TRBV2 to TRBJ2-2, with 8 nucleotides matching TRBD2. Germline V gene data show CDR1 as SNHLY and CDR2 as FYNNEI. The CDR3 extends over 14 amino acids. Unmatched junction bases numbered 4, after V lost 5 bases and J lost 5 bases. The CDR3 DNA is TGTGCCAGCAGTTTTAGCGGGGTGACCGGGGAGCTGTTTTTT. Its translation: CASSFSGVTGELFF.

The chain recombines TRBV18 with TRBJ1-5; 10 nucleotides line up with TRBD1. This CDR3 spans 15 amino acids. V shed 3 bases, J shed 4 bases, and the junction held 3 bases outside the gene matches. Germline CDR1 reads KGHSH; CDR2 reads LQKENI. The DNA for the CDR3 is TGTGCCAGCTCACCGGACAGGGGGGTGAATCAGCCCCAGCATTTT. The encoded protein is CASSPDRGVNQPQHF.

The chain has TRBV30 and TRBJ1-3; D unresolved. Germline assignment: CDR1 GTSNPN and CDR2 SVGIG (reference sequence). The CDR3 has 13 residues. Trimming pared 5 bases from V and 4 bases from J, leaving 12 bases between. The CDR3 is CAWVLSAGNTIYF. For the CDR3, the DNA is TGTGCCTGGGTTCTATCCGCGGGAAACACCATATATTTT.

The chain links TRBV13 to TRBJ1-4; 8 nucleotides match TRBD1. The V gene's germline CDR1 is PRHDT and CDR2 FYEKMQ (reference sequence). Unmatched junction bases numbered 15, after V lost 2 bases and J lost 7 bases. The CDR3 sequence is 18 residues long. CDR3 amino acids: CASSLRTGKGLGGEKLFF. The CDR3 DNA reads TGTGCCAGCAGCTTACGGACAGGGAAAGGTCTAGGGGGTGAAAAACTGTTTTTT.

CDR3 DNA sequence: TGTGCCAGCAGCCGCGATGAGGGTTATGGCTACACCTTC. Residues: CASSRDEGYGYTF. The genes are TRBV7-8 and TRBJ1-2; D unclear. V lost 5 bases to trimming and J lost 5 bases, with 12 bases between them. Germline V gene lookup returns CDR1 SGHVS and CDR2 FQNEAQ. There are 13 residues in the CDR3.

This clone was detected once. The chain links TRBV7-9 to TRBJ1-1; no clear D gene. Per germline, CDR1 SEHNR and CDR2 FQNEAQ (reference sequence). The CDR3 is made up of 15 amino acids. The V end was cut by 0 bases, the J end by 2 bases, with 10 bases between. CDR3 sequence (DNA): TGTGCCAGCAGCTTAGCAGACACATTTAACACTGAAGCTTTCTTT. Amino acids: CASSLADTFNTEAFF.

V gene TRBV7-6 combines with J gene TRBJ2-7, with 10 bases matching TRBD1. The V gene end was trimmed by 1 base and the J gene end by 3 bases; junction bases not matched to a gene: 3. The CDR3 totals 15 residues. Germline loops: CDR1 SGHVS, CDR2 FNYEAQ. CDR3 region: CASSLDGDRGYEQYF. CDR3 nucleotides: TGTGCCAGCAGCTTAGATGGGGACAGGGGCTACGAGCAGTACTTC.

This chain links TRBV6-6 with TRBJ1-5; 7 bases agree with TRBD1. V shed 6 bases and J 2 bases; nucleotides not matched to a gene: 4. The CDR3 is 14 amino acids. Germline CDR1 is MNHNY and CDR2 is SVGAGI (reference sequence). The CDR3 nucleotides are TGTGCCAGCAGCAATGACAGGGGCAATCAGCCCCAGCATTTT. Protein product: CASSNDRGNQPQHF.

The CDR3 sequence: CASSREQGQTEAFF. For the CDR3, the DNA is TGCGCCAGCAGCCGTGAACAGGGACAGACTGAAGCTTTCTTT. The chain links TRBV5-1 to TRBJ1-1; 7 nucleotides match TRBD1. Germline CDR1 and CDR2: SGHRS and YFSETQ. V shed 4 bases and J 5 bases; nucleotides not matched to a gene: 8. This CDR3 comprises 14 residues.

This sequence joins TRBV30 and TRBJ2-7, with 9 bases matching TRBD2. V lost 3 bases and J lost 3; bases outside the gene matches: 6. The germline CDR1 and CDR2 sequences are GTSNPN and SVGIG (reference sequence). The CDR3 contains 14 residues. This chain's CDR3 is CAWRDRTSVYEQYF. The CDR3 DNA follows: TGTGCCTGGAGGGATCGGACTAGCGTCTACGAGCAGTACTTC. The whole variable domain, remainder taken from reference TRBV30 and TRBJ2-7, is SQTIHQWPATLVQPVGSPLSLECTVEGTSNPNLYWYRQAAGRGLQLLFYSVGIGQISSEVPQNLSASRPQDRQFILSSKKLLLSDSGFYLCAWRDRTSVYEQYFGPGTRLTVT.

The V and J genes are TRBV7-9 and TRBJ1-4; TRBD1 matches 8 bases. Germline loops: CDR1 SEHNR, CDR2 FQNEAQ (reference sequence). The CDR3 has 14 residues. V lost 5 bases and J lost 4; bases outside the gene matches: 3. CDR3 DNA: TGTGCCAGCAGCAAAGACAGGGGTAATGAAAAACTGTTTTTT. Its protein is CASSKDRGNEKLFF.

The CDR3 is CASGSNRGPLYEQYF. The CDR3 DNA follows: TGTGCTAGTGGTAGTAACAGGGGGCCCCTCTACGAGCAGTACTTC. The chain links TRBV12-5 to TRBJ2-7; 9 bases match TRBD1. Per germline, CDR1 LGHNT and CDR2 FRNRAP. CDR3 length equals 15 residues. Trimming at V came to 5 bases and at J to 3 bases, leaving 8 bases not matched to a gene.

This sequence joins TRBV9 and TRBJ1-2, with 7 positions matching TRBD1. Germline CDR1 SGDLS, CDR2 YYNGEE. V shed 3 bases, J shed 4 bases, and the junction held 3 bases outside the gene matches. The CDR3 consists of 13 residues. In nucleotides, the CDR3 is TGTGCCAGCAGCGCTCGGGACAGCTATGGCTACACCTTC. Amino acids: CASSARDSYGYTF.

The chain uses TRBV5-4 and TRBJ2-1, with a weak D call TRBD1 (5 bases). CDR1 is SGHNT and CDR2 is YYREEE in the germline V gene (reference sequence). There are 13 residues in the CDR3. V was cut by 0 bases and J by 6 bases, with 7 bases left in between. CDR3 coding DNA: TGTGCCAGCAGCTTGGACAGGAGCAATGAGCAGTTCTTC. Protein: CASSLDRSNEQFF.

This chain uses TRBV5-1 with TRBJ2-7; 10 bases are a match to TRBD1. This CDR3 region has 16 residues. Trimming took 0 bases from V and 1 from J; bases not matched to a gene: 4. The V gene's germline CDR1 is SGHRS and CDR2 YFSETQ. CDR3 in amino acids: CASSLEGQGFSYEQYF. CDR3 nucleotides: TGCGCCAGCAGCTTGGAGGGACAGGGGTTTTCCTACGAGCAGTACTTC. Supplemented by reference TRBV5-1 and TRBJ2-7, the full variable domain reads KAGVTQTPRYLIKTRGQQVTLSCSPISGHRSVSWYQQTPGQGLQFLFEYFSETQRNKGNFPGRFSGRQFSNSRSEMNVSTLELGDSALYLCASSLEGQGFSYEQYFGPGTRLTVT.

This clone is a singleton in its sample. The chain is built from TRBV6-4 and TRBJ1-2; 8 bases agree with TRBD1. The CDR3 length is 12 residues. Germline values: CDR1 MRHNA, CDR2 SNTAGT. V lost 6 bases to trimming and J lost 7 bases; unmatched junction nucleotides: 4. The CDR3 spells CASRQGDSGYTF. In nucleotides, the CDR3 is TGTGCCAGCAGACAGGGGGACTCTGGCTACACCTTC.

This chain uses TRBV4-3 with TRBJ1-2, with D possibly being TRBD1 (6 bases). This CDR3 has 13 amino acids. The V gene lost 0 bases and the J gene lost 7 bases, with 9 bases spanning the gap. Germline V gives CDR1 LGHNA, CDR2 YSLEER. The CDR3 is CASSQDRTAGYTF. The CDR3 DNA follows: TGCGCCAGCAGCCAAGATCGGACAGCTGGCTACACCTTC.

This clone occurred a few times. The rearrangement joins TRBV4-3 to TRBJ2-1; 10 nucleotides agree with TRBD2. The CDR3 is 15 residues long. V lost 4 bases, J lost 4 bases, and 4 bases stayed unmatched. Germline CDR1 is LGHNA and CDR2 is YSLEER. CDR3 amino acids: CASSRSSGGYNEQFF. CDR3 in DNA: TGCGCCAGCAGCCGGAGTAGCGGGGGGTACAATGAGCAGTTCTTC.

The chain has TRBV15 and TRBJ1-1; no reliable D call. The CDR3 runs 13 residues. V lost 0 bases to trimming and J lost 1 base, with 3 bases between them. Germline V CDR1 and CDR2: LNHNV, YYDKDF (reference sequence). CDR3 nucleotides: TGTGCCACCAGCAGAGATAGGAACACTGAAGCTTTCTTT. It translates to CATSRDRNTEAFF.

This sequence joins TRBV2 and TRBJ2-5, with D possibly being TRBD2 (7 bases). The CDR3 length is 17 residues. The germline V gene has CDR1 SNHLY and CDR2 FYNNEI. Trimming stripped 2 bases from V and 4 bases from J, with 20 bases between. DNA of the CDR3: TGTGCCAGCAGTGAAAAGGTATGGGGGGGGCTCGGAGAGACCCAGTACTTC. Protein sequence: CASSEKVWGGLGETQYF.

A single count supports this clone. The chain uses TRBV19 and TRBJ1-4, with 10 bases matching TRBD1. The CDR3 has 15 amino acids. V was pared by 5 bases and J by 7 bases, with 7 bases of the junction left unmatched. The germline gives CDR1 LNHDA, CDR2 SQIVND (reference sequence). The CDR3, as DNA: TGTGCCAGTAGTCCAGGACAGGGGGTGATTGAAAAACTGTTTTTT. It is translated as CASSPGQGVIEKLFF.

The chain combines TRBV5-1 with TRBJ2-6; D not certain. V lost 4 bases to trimming and J lost 0 bases, with 8 bases between them. This CDR3 spans 15 amino acids. The germline gives CDR1 SGHRS, CDR2 YFSETQ. This chain's CDR3 is CASSDTFSGANVLTF. The CDR3 DNA reads as TGCGCCAGCAGCGATACATTCTCTGGGGCCAACGTCCTGACTTTC.

The gene calls are TRBV14 and TRBJ1-6; D unresolved. The CDR3 totals 15 residues. CDR1 and CDR2 from the germline V gene are SGHDN and FVKESK. V was pared by 4 bases and J by 3 bases, with 10 bases between. Here the CDR3 reads CASSPQRGYNSPLHF. DNA of the CDR3: TGTGCCAGCAGCCCTCAACGAGGCTATAATTCACCCCTCCACTTT.

This chain links TRBV6-5 with TRBJ1-1, with no clear D. CDR3 length equals 13 residues. V lost 6 bases to trimming and J lost 1 base, with 9 bases between them. Per the germline V gene, CDR1 is MNHEY and CDR2 is SVGAGI. CDR3 coding DNA: TGTGCCAGCAGCAGTCGCACGAACACTGAAGCTTTCTTT. Encoded protein: CASSSRTNTEAFF.

This chain uses TRBV11-2 with TRBJ2-5; 9 bases agree with TRBD1. J gave up 0 bases and V 5 bases, and 7 bases lay outside the gene matches. The germline V gene has CDR1 SGHAT and CDR2 FQNNGV. The CDR3 extends over 16 amino acids. The CDR3 nucleotides are TGTGCCAGCAGCCTGGGGACAGGGTGGTACCAAGAGACCCAGTACTTC. This translates into CASSLGTGWYQETQYF.